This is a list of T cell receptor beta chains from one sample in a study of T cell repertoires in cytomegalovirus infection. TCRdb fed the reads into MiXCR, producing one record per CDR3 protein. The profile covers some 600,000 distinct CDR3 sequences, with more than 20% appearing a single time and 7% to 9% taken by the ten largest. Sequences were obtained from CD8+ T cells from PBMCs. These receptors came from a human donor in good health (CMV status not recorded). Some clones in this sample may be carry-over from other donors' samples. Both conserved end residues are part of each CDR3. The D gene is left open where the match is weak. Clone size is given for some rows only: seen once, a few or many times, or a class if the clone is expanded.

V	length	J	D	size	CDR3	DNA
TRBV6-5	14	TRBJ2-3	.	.	CASSYGVSTDTQYF	TGTGCCAGCAGTTACGGCGTGAGCACAGATACGCAGTATTTT
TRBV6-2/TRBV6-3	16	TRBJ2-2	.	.	CASSYSNPANTGELFF	TGTGCCAGCAGTTACTCGAATCCAGCAAACACCGGGGAGCTGTTTTTT
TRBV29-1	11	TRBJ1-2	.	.	CSVEDRITYTF	TGCAGCGTTGAAGACAGGATTACCTACACCTTC
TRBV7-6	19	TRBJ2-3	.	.	CASSWPLRQPPTSTDTQYF	TGTGCCAGCAGCTGGCCCCTCCGACAGCCACCTACTAGCACAGATACGCAGTATTTT
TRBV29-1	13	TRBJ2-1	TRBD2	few	CSVDSGGDNEQFF	TGCAGCGTTGACAGCGGGGGGGACAATGAGCAGTTCTTC
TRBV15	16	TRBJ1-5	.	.	CATSGPTDLGNQPQHF	TGTGCCACCAGCGGACCGACAGATCTGGGCAATCAGCCCCAGCATTTT
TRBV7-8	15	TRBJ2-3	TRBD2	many	CASSPGTSGGDTQYF	TGTGCCAGCAGCCCAGGGACTAGCGGCGGAGATACGCAGTATTTT
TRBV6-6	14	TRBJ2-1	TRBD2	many	CASSYLAGAIEQFF	TGTGCCAGCAGTTACCTAGCGGGGGCTATTGAGCAGTTCTTC
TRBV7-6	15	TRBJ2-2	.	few	CASSSRPSGPGELFF	TGTGCCAGCAGCTCTAGGCCCAGTGGTCCCGGGGAGCTGTTTTTT
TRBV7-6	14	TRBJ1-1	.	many	CASSPDPMNTEAFF	TGTGCCAGCAGCCCCGACCCAATGAACACTGAAGCTTTCTTT
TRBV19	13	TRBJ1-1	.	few	CASTYTGNTEAFF	TGTGCCAGTACTTACACAGGGAACACTGAAGCTTTCTTT
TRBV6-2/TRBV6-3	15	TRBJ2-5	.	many	CASSYSIGVQETQYF	TGTGCCAGCAGTTACTCGATCGGGGTCCAAGAGACCCAGTACTTC
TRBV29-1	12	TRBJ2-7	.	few	CSVGQYQYEQYF	TGCAGCGTTGGGCAATACCAATACGAGCAGTACTTC
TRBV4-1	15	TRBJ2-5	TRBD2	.	CASSQWGLARETQYF	TGCGCCAGCAGCCAATGGGGACTAGCTCGGGAGACCCAGTACTTC
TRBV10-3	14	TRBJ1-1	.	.	CAISLDKLNTEAFF	TGTGCCATCAGCCTAGACAAGTTGAACACTGAAGCTTTCTTT
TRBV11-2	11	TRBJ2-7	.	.	CASQHNYEQYF	TGTGCCAGCCAGCACAACTACGAGCAGTACTTC
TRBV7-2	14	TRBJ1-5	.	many	CASSFLRGNQPQHF	TGTGCCAGCAGCTTCCTGAGGGGCAATCAGCCCCAGCATTTT
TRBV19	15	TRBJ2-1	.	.	CASSISGTLYNEQFF	TGTGCCAGTAGTATCTCCGGGACTCTATACAATGAGCAGTTCTTC
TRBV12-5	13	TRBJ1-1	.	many	CASGLSGMSEAFF	TGTGCTAGTGGTTTATCGGGGATGTCTGAAGCTTTCTTT
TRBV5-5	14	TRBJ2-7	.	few	CASSLRGGGYEQYF	TGTGCCAGCAGCTTGAGGGGAGGAGGCTACGAGCAGTACTTC
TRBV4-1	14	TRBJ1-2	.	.	CASSRAQDLYGYTF	TGCGCCAGCAGCCGGGCCCAGGACCTTTATGGCTACACCTTC
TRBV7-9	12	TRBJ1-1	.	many	CASTDRYTEAFF	TGTGCCAGCACCGACAGATACACTGAAGCTTTCTTT
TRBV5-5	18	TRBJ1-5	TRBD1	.	CASSPLPLLGQVVQPQHF	TGTGCCAGCAGCCCTCTCCCCCTCCTTGGACAGGTAGTTCAGCCCCAGCATTTT
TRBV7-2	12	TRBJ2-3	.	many	CASSPPEVIQYF	TGTGCCAGCAGCCCACCTGAAGTAATACAGTATTTT
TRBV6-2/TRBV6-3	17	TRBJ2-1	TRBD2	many	CASSPGTSGGVHNEQFF	TGTGCCAGCAGCCCCGGGACTAGCGGGGGGGTTCACAATGAGCAGTTCTTC
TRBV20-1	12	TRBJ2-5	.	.	CSAGPRRETQYF	TGCAGTGCCGGACCAAGGAGGGAGACCCAGTACTTC
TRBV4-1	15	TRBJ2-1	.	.	CASSQDQTLPNEQFF	TGCGCCAGCAGCCAAGATCAAACACTACCTAATGAGCAGTTCTTC
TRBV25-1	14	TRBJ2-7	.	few	CASSEFGSFYEQYF	TGTGCCAGCAGTGAATTTGGCAGTTTCTACGAGCAGTACTTC
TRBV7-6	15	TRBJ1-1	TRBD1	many	CASSLTAGTGTEAFF	TGTGCCAGCAGCTTAACGGCGGGGACAGGGACTGAAGCTTTCTTT
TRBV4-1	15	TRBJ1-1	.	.	CASSQAPHSGTEAFF	TGCGCCAGCAGCCAAGCCCCACATTCTGGGACTGAAGCTTTCTTT
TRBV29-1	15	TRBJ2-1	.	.	CSVEDARVQDNEQFF	TGCAGCGTTGAAGATGCCAGGGTGCAGGACAATGAGCAGTTCTTC
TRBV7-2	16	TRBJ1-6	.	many	CASSLGGAGSNSPLHF	TGTGCCAGCAGCTTAGGAGGGGCTGGGTCTAATTCACCCCTCCACTTT
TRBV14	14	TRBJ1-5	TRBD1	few	CASSQTGLNQPQHF	TGTGCCAGCAGCCAGACAGGGCTCAATCAGCCCCAGCATTTT
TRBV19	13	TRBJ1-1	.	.	CASGSGPNTEAFF	TGTGCCAGTGGATCCGGGCCGAACACTGAAGCTTTCTTT
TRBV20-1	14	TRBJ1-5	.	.	CSARSEREGQPQHF	TGCAGTGCCCGCTCGGAGCGCGAGGGTCAGCCCCAGCATTTT
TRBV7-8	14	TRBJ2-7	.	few	CASSPRGGGYEQYF	TGTGCCAGCAGCCCCAGGGGAGGGGGCTACGAGCAGTACTTC
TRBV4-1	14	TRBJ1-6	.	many	CASTQDVYNSPLHF	TGCGCCAGCACCCAAGACGTATATAATTCACCCCTCCACTTT
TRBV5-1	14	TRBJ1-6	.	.	CATSDGAVYSPLHF	TGCGCCACTTCGGACGGGGCCGTCTATTCACCCCTCCACTTT
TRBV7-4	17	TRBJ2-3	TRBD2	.	CASSSSGGEVWTDTQYF	TGTGCCAGCAGCTCTAGCGGGGGAGAGGTCTGGACAGATACGCAGTATTTT
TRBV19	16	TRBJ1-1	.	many	CASSIRSSRRNTEAFF	TGTGCCAGTAGTATAAGGTCTAGCCGGAGAAACACTGAAGCTTTCTTT
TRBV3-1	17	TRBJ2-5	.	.	CASSQEMAGWAQETQYF	TGTGCCAGCAGCCAAGAGATGGCAGGATGGGCGCAAGAGACCCAGTACTTC
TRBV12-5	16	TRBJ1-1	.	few	CASGLGFGGPNTEAFF	TGTGCTAGTGGTTTGGGTTTCGGGGGCCCGAACACTGAAGCTTTCTTT
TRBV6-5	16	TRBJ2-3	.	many	CASSYSNGQHRDTQYF	TGTGCCAGCAGTTACTCGAATGGACAGCATAGAGATACGCAGTATTTT
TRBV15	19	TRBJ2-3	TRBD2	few	CATSRDLTLAGEVGDTQYF	TGTGCCACCAGCAGAGATCTAACCCTAGCGGGGGAGGTTGGAGATACGCAGTATTTT
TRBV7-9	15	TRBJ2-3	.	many	CASSPPDFTPDTQYF	TGTGCCAGCAGCCCGCCAGACTTTACCCCAGATACGCAGTATTTT
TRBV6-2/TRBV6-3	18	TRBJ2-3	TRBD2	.	CASSYSRLAGAFTDTQYF	TGTGCCAGCAGTTACTCGCGACTAGCGGGAGCATTCACAGATACGCAGTATTTT
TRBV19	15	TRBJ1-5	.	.	CASGPPGRSNQPQHF	TGTGCCAGTGGCCCCCCCGGACGTAGCAATCAGCCCCAGCATTTT
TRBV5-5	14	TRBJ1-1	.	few	CASREGGQGTEAFF	TGTGCCAGCAGAGAGGGGGGTCAGGGCACTGAAGCTTTCTTT
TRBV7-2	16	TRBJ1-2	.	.	CASSLNGQPANYGYTF	TGTGCCAGCAGCTTGAATGGACAGCCTGCTAACTATGGCTACACCTTC
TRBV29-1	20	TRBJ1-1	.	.	CSVDSGVGQLKGSENTEAFF	TGCAGCGTTGATAGCGGTGTTGGGCAGCTTAAGGGTTCTGAAAACACTGAAGCTTTCTTT
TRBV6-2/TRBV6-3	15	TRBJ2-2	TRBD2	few	CASSTPLAGDGELFF	TGTGCCAGCAGCACCCCCCTAGCGGGAGACGGGGAGCTGTTTTTT
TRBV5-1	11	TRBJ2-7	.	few	CASSHDNEQYF	TGCGCCAGCAGTCACGACAACGAGCAGTACTTC
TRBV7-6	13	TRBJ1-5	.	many	CASSTTGNQPQHF	TGTGCCAGCAGCACAACCGGGAATCAGCCCCAGCATTTT